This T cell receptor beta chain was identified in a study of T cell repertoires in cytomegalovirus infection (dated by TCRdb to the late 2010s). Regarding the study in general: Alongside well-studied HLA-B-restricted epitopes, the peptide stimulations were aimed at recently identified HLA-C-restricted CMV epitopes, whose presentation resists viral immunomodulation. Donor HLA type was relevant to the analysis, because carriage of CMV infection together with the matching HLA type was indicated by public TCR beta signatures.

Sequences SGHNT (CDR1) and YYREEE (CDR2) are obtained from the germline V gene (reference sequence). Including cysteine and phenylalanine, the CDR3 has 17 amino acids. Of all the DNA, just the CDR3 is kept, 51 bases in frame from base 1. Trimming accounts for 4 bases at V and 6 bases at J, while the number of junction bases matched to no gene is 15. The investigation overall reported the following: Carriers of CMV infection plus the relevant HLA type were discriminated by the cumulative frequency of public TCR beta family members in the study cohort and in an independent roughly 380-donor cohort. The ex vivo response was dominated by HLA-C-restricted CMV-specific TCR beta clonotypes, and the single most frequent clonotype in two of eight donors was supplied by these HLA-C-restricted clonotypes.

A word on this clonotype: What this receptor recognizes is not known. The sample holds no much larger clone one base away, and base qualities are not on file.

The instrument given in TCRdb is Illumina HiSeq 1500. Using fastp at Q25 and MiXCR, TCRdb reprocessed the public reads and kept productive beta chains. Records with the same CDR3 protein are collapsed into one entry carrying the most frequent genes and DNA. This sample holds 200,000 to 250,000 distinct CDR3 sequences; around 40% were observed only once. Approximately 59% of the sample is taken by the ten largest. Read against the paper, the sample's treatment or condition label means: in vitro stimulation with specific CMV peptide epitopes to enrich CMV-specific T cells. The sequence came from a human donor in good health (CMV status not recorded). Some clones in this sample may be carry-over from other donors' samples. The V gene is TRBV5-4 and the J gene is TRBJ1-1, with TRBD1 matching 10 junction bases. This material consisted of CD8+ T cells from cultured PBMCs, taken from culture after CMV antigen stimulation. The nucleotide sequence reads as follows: TGTGCCAGCAGCGATTACCCGTCCGGGACAGGGGTACCTGAAGCTTTCTTT. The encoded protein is CASSDYPSGTGVPEAFF.